The rows below give T cell receptor beta chains drawn from one sample of a study of T cell responses to AZD1222 COVID-19 vaccine. Some clones are missing from TCRdb's copy, which holds only in-frame ones; the method was immunoSEQ multiplex PCR. Of 95,000 to 130,000 clones in the sample, 70% to 90% were seen once. The specimen was peripheral blood, collected on day 0 of MenACWY control vaccination. Every receptor here comes from an adult in good health. Each CDR3 is given with its conserved first and last residue. D genes are given only for firm matches.

v_call d_call cdr3_aa
TRBV5-1 TRBD1 CASTTGASGNTIYF
TRBV29-1 - CSVYEHTTYGETQYF
TRBV6-5 - CASQGQLFKGGYTF
TRBV14 - CASSQEWGYYEQYF
TRBV28 - CASSTSEGSNQPQHF
TRBV11-2 - CASSLRGRVWEDGYTF
TRBV2 - CASSVRTPYEQYF
TRBV6-2/TRBV6-3 - CASSPVDTQYF
TRBV4-1 TRBD1 CASSHGQGYEKLFF
TRBV6-5 - CASISDSMNTEAFF
TRBV2 TRBD2 CASSATSEETQYF
TRBV4-3 - CASSQVRGVSTEAFF
TRBV20-1 - CSASGYEQYF
TRBV30 - CAWRYGDRQETQYF
TRBV28 - CASRTQQGANYGYTF
TRBV28 TRBD2 CASRRLAGGSMDTQYF
TRBV19 - CASSISDPQEPQHF
TRBV2 - CASSEFGRAGRGNGYTF
TRBV18 - CASSPIGRDQPQHF
TRBV28 TRBD1 CASSPSGQGNQPQHF
TRBV19 TRBD1 CASSRLGRQGSEQYF
TRBV15 - CATSRGGTASGNTIYF
TRBV4-2 - CATQGVRDDGYTF
TRBV7-2 TRBD2 CASSLALGLAGRGELFF
TRBV12-5 - CASGQTITDTQYF
TRBV18 TRBD1 CASSPLRQGVAKNIQYF
TRBV3-1/TRBV3-2 - CASSQGVTFLSTDTQYF
TRBV5-5 - CASRADSLPNTGELFF
TRBV7-2 TRBD2 CASSVAGDSYNEQFF